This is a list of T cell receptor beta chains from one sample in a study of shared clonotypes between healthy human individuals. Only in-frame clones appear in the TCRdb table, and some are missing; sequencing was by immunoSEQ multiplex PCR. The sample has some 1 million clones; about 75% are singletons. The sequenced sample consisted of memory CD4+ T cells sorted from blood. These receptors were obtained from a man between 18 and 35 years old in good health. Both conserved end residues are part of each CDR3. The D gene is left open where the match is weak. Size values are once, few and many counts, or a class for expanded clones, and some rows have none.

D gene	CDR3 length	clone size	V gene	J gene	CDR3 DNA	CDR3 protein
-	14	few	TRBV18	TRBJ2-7	TGTGCCAGCTCACCAGCGTCAGGCTCCCTTGAGCAGTACTTC	CASSPASGSLEQYF
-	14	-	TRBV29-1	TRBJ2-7	TGCAGCGTTGAAGTCCTGGCAGGGTTCCACGAGCAGTACTTC	CSVEVLAGFHEQYF
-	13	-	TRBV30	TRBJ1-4	TGTGCCTGGGAGACAGGACGTCGGGAAAAACTGTTTTTT	CAWETGRREKLFF
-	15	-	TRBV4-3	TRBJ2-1	TGCGCCAGCAGCCTGGGGGCTAGCGGCTACAATGAGCAGTTCTTC	CASSLGASGYNEQFF
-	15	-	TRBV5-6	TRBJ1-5	TGTGCCAGCAGCTCCACAGGGCCCCTTAATCAGCCCCAGCATTTT	CASSSTGPLNQPQHF
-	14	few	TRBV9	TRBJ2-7	TGTGCCAGCAGCCAAGGGACGGTCTCCTACGAGCAGTACTTC	CASSQGTVSYEQYF
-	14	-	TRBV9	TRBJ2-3	TGTGCCAGCTCGAGAGGTCTAGGCACAGATACGCAGTATTTT	CASSRGLGTDTQYF
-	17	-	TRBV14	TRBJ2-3	TGTGCCAGCAGCCAAGGAGATAAAGGAATATACACAGATACGCAGTATTTT	CASSQGDKGIYTDTQYF
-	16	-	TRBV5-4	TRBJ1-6	TGTGCCAGCAGCCCGTCGGGGACTACTCATAATTCACCCCTCCACTTT	CASSPSGTTHNSPLHF
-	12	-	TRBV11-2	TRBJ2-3	TGTGCCAGCAGCTCTTATTCAGATACGCAGTATTTT	CASSSYSDTQYF
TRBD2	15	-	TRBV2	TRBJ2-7	TGTGCCGGACGAACCGGGACTAGCGGGGGTTACGAGCAGTACTTC	CAGRTGTSGGYEQYF
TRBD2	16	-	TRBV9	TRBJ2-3	TGTGCCAGCAGCGTAGGACTAGCGGATAGCACAGATACGCAGTATTTT	CASSVGLADSTDTQYF
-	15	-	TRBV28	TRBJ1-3	TGTGCCAGCAGTTTCACAACAGGGTTCGGAAACACCATATATTTT	CASSFTTGFGNTIYF
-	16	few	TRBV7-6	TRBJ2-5	TGTGCCAGCAGCCCCGCGTCCACCTCCACCGGGAAGACCCAGTACTTC	CASSPASTSTGKTQYF
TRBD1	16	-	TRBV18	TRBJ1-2	TGTGCCAGCTCACCACCCACGGGAGGGGGCTATAGAGGCTACACCTTC	CASSPPTGGGYRGYTF
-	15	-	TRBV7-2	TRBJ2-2	TGTGCCAGCAGCTCAGGAGGCCTGAACTACCGGGAGCTGTTTTTT	CASSSGGLNYRELFF